One and the same sample provided the 28 T cell receptor beta chains below, sequenced in a study of tumor and adjacent non-tumor tissue in lung cancer. The library came from three nested PCR rounds adapted from ARM-PCR protocols. TCRdb called the multiplex PCR reads again in MiXCR, with one record for every CDR3 protein. The table shows about 82,000 distinct CDR3 sequences, with 77% occurring only once. This sample's RNA came from whole unsorted tissue. Specimen: lung tumor tissue. These receptors originate from a woman in her forties or fifties with non-small cell lung cancer.

The chain carries TRBV11-2 and TRBJ2-3; 9 bases line up with TRBD2. The CDR3 is made up of 21 amino acids. Unmatched junction bases numbered 25, after V lost 7 bases and J lost 2 bases. The V gene's germline CDR1 is SGHAT and CDR2 FQNNGV. CDR3 sequence: CASTPLVRAWTGGRDTDTQYF. The DNA of the CDR3 is TGTGCCAGCACTCCTTTAGTTCGGGCCTGGACTGGCGGGAGGGACACAGATACGCAGTATTTT. The full variable domain, its missing parts supplied by reference TRBV11-2 and TRBJ2-3, is EAGVAQSPRYKIIEKRQSVAFWCNPISGHATLYWYQQILGQGPKLLIQFQNNGVVDDSQLPKDRFSAERLKGVDSTLKIQPAKLEDSAVYLCASTPLVRAWTGGRDTDTQYFGPGTRLTVL.

The chain carries TRBV7-9 and TRBJ2-5, with D hard to call. CDR1 SEHNR and CDR2 FQNEAQ come from the germline V gene (reference sequence). This CDR3 contains 11 residues. The CDR3 coding sequence is TGTCTCAGCAGCCCTGGAAGAGTTCAGTACTTC. It codes for CLSSPGRVQYF.

As concerns this clonotype: One end of the junction fails to match germline, which may point to a read error. In DNA, the CDR3 is TGTGCCAGCAGTCGGACGACCTCCTACAATGAACAGTTCTTC. Protein sequence: CASSRTTSYNEQFF. The rearrangement joins TRBV28 to TRBJ2-1; no reliable D call. Germline V gene sequence: CDR1 MDHEN, CDR2 SYDVKM. The CDR3 length is 14 residues.

This clonotype has a single count. The chain links TRBV2 to TRBJ2-1; D remains ambiguous. The CDR3 totals 13 residues. Deletions cut 5 bases from V and 5 bases from J, with 10 bases between. Germline values: CDR1 SNHLY, CDR2 FYNNEI. The CDR3 DNA follows: TGTGCCAGCAGTTCGATGCCGAACAATGAGCAGTTCTTC. This codes for CASSSMPNNEQFF. Full variable domain (missing parts from reference TRBV2 and TRBJ2-1): EPEVTQTPSHQVTQMGQEVILRCVPISNHLYFYWYRQILGQKVEFLVSFYNNEISEKSEIFDDQFSVERPDGSNFTLKIRSTKLEDSAMYFCASSSMPNNEQFFGPGTRLTVL.

With regard to this clonotype: This sequence may be a read error, since a much larger clone differs from it by one base. This chain joins TRBV7-9 and TRBJ2-7; D is uncertain. Germline V gene sequence: CDR1 SEHNR, CDR2 FQNEAQ (reference sequence). The V end lost 1 base, the J end lost 3 bases, and 10 bases lay between the germline ends. The CDR3 has 14 residues. CDR3 protein: CASSLVPSDYEQYF. The DNA of the CDR3 is TGTGCCAGCAGCTTAGTACCTAGTGACTACGAGCAGTACTTC. The variable domain in full, completed from reference TRBV7-9 and TRBJ2-7, reads DTGVSQNPRHKITKRGQNVTFRCDPISEHNRLYWYRQTLGQGPEFLTYFQNEAQLEKSRLLSDRFSAERPKGSFSTLEIQRTEQGDSAMYLCASSLVPSDYEQYFGPGTRLTVT.

The genes are TRBV7-6 and TRBJ2-7; D not resolved. The V end was cut by 5 bases, the J end by 4 bases, with 21 bases between. Looked up from germline, CDR1 is SGHVS and CDR2 is FNYEAQ. The CDR3 runs 16 residues. CDR3 sequence reads: CASSRERPKARYEQYF. In DNA, the CDR3 is TGTGCCAGCAGCCGAGAACGTCCGAAGGCCCGATACGAGCAGTACTTC.

The chain carries TRBV6-6 and TRBJ2-3, with a possible D match to TRBD1 (5 bases). Germline-derived CDR1 and CDR2 are MNHNY and SVGAGI (reference sequence). The CDR3 extends over 14 amino acids. CDR3: CTTIEDSTTDTQYF. The CDR3 DNA reads TGTACCACCATCGAAGACAGTACCACAGATACGCAGTATTTT.

Worth noting for this clonotype: The CDR3 ends on some other residue instead of the conserved phenylalanine or tryptophan, so this is likely a read error. V is TRBV4-2 and J is TRBJ2-5, with a weak D call TRBD2 (5 bases). This CDR3 contains 15 residues. The germline V gene has CDR1 LGHNA and CDR2 YNFKEQ. The CDR3 protein is CTSSQERGSQETQYL. CDR3 DNA sequence: TGCACCAGCAGCCAAGAAAGAGGGTCTCAAGAGACCCAGTACTTA.

About this clonotype: One base away lies a much larger clone, so this may be a sequencing read error. The V call is TRBV28, the J call TRBJ2-1; 14 nucleotides align to TRBD2. Per germline, CDR1 MDHEN and CDR2 SYDVKM. J gave up 11 bases and V 6 bases, and 9 bases lay outside the gene matches. The CDR3 runs to 15 residues. CDR3 DNA sequence: TGTGCCAGCAGGCCCAGGACTAGCGGGAGGAATAAGCAGTTCTTC. Translated: CASRPRTSGRNKQFF.

Note on this clonotype: Mismatch with germline at one junction end may stem from a read error. CDR3 sequence: CGAHYNEQFF. The CDR3, as DNA: TGCGGTGCACACTACAATGAACAGTTCTTC. V and J are TRBV20-1 and TRBJ2-1; D is unresolved. The CDR3 is made up of 10 amino acids. Germline assignment: CDR1 DFQATT and CDR2 SNEGSKA (reference sequence).

The table lists this clonotype with many counts. The rearrangement uses TRBV5-1 and TRBJ2-6, with D tentatively TRBD2 (6 bases). This CDR3 is built from 16 residues. CDR1 and CDR2 (germline): SGHRS, YFSETQ. V lost 5 bases and J lost 0, with 12 bases in between. The CDR3 sequence: CASRRDAGSGANVLTF. CDR3 in DNA: TGCGCCAGCAGGCGGGACGCCGGCTCTGGGGCCAACGTCCTGACTTTC.

This clonotype appeared many times. The V and J genes are TRBV29-1 and TRBJ2-7; D possibly corresponds to TRBD1 (6 bases). CDR3 length: 11 amino acids. The germline gives CDR1 SQVTM, CDR2 ANQGSEA. The V and J ends lost 6 bases and 9 bases respectively, with 15 bases between them. CDR3 DNA: TGCAGCGTCGCCGAAAGGGGGAGGCAGTACTTC. It codes for CSVAERGRQYF.

This chain links TRBV28 with TRBJ2-5, with D unresolved. V shed 7 bases and J shed 5 bases, with 17 bases lying between them. Looked up from germline, CDR1 is MDHEN and CDR2 is SYDVKM. CDR3 length equals 14 residues. CDR3 sequence reads: CASNNSLPGETQYF. For the CDR3, the DNA is TGTGCCAGCAATAACAGCTTGCCCGGGGAGACCCAGTACTTC.

A remark on this clonotype: Its ends do not fully match the called genes, so a read error is possible. The chain combines TRBV6-1 with TRBJ1-5, with D unclear. Looked up from germline, CDR1 is MNHNS and CDR2 is SASEGT. The CDR3 extends over 13 amino acids. Here the CDR3 DNA reads TGTGCCAACAGTGACACTGCCAATCAGCCCCACCATTTT. Protein sequence: CANSDTANQPHHF.

In its sample, this clonotype was seen a few times. V usage is TRBV28 and J usage is TRBJ1-2, with 7 bases identical to TRBD1. V dropped 9 bases and J dropped 9; count of bases not matched to a gene: 10. Germline V gene data show CDR1 as MDHEN and CDR2 as SYDVKM. The length of the CDR3 is 12 residues. The CDR3 bases are TGTGCCAGAAGTCGACAGGGAAATAGCTACACCTTC. Translating gives CARSRQGNSYTF.

In its sample, this clonotype was seen once. The chain combines TRBV6-6 with TRBJ2-7; D may match TRBD1 or TRBD2 (6 bases each). This CDR3 is 14 amino acids long. The germline gives CDR1 MNHNY, CDR2 SVGAGI (reference sequence). Trimming pared 10 bases from V and 7 bases from J, leaving 23 bases between. The CDR3 loop reads CANNGGLGTKEQYF. The CDR3, as DNA: TGTGCCAACAATGGGGGGCTCGGGACGAAAGAGCAGTACTTC.

On this clonotype: A read error may account for a junction end that differs from germline. The V call is TRBV6-1, the J call TRBJ2-1; 9 nucleotides agree with TRBD2. Germline V gene data show CDR1 as MNHNS and CDR2 as SASEGT. The CDR3 consists of 15 residues. The CDR3 nucleotides read TGTGCCAGCAGTGATGGTAGCGGGAGAGTCGATGACCAGTTCTTC. Its protein product is CASSDGSGRVDDQFF.

Points on this clonotype: The junction does not match germline at one end; this may be a read error. The chain couples TRBV6-5 to TRBJ2-5, with a weak D call TRBD1 (6 bases). This CDR3 contains 15 residues. Per germline, CDR1 MNHEY and CDR2 SVGAGI. Here the CDR3 reads CASSLLGTFPETRYF. CDR3 in DNA: TGTGCCAGCAGTCTCCTCGGGACATTTCCAGAGACCCGGTACTTC.

About this clonotype: This may stem from a read error, because a much larger clone lies one nucleotide away. The CDR3 region has the DNA TGTGCCAGCAACTTAGGGTCCCGGGACAGGGACACCGGGGAGCTGTTTTTT. Translation gives CASNLGSRDRDTGELFF. The V and J genes are TRBV7-9 and TRBJ2-2; 9 positions agree with TRBD1. The CDR3 runs to 17 residues. Germline CDR1 reads SEHNR; CDR2 reads FQNEAQ (reference sequence).

Comments on this clonotype: A junction boundary mismatches the germline segment, possibly from a read error. The chain carries TRBV6-6 and TRBJ2-3; no definite D call. CDR3 length: 14 amino acids. In germline, CDR1 is MNHNY, CDR2 SVGAGI (reference sequence). In DNA form, the CDR3 reads TGTACCAGCAGTTACTCCCTCTCCGCCGGTACTCAGTATTTT. It codes for CTSSYSLSAGTQYF.

Turning to this clonotype: At one of its ends the junction is not consistent with the germline gene, which may arise from a read error. The chain employs TRBV20-1 and TRBJ1-4, with a weak D call TRBD1 (5 bases). The CDR3 has 17 amino acids. Germline assignment: CDR1 DFQATT and CDR2 SNEGSKA (reference sequence). The CDR3 DNA reads as TGCAGTGATAGAAAGGCCAGGACTAGCAGGGTTAATGAGAAACTGTTTTTT. This sequence encodes CSDRKARTSRVNEKLFF.

Regarding this clonotype: Relative to the germline gene, one junction end is altered; a read error may explain this. This sequence joins TRBV6-5 and TRBJ1-1; D is perhaps TRBD1 (5 bases). The CDR3 has 16 amino acids. Germline V gene lookup returns CDR1 MNHEY and CDR2 SVGAGI. CDR3 sequence reads: CASSYWRGSMNTDAFF. For the CDR3, the DNA is TGTGCCAGCAGTTACTGGAGGGGTTCGATGAACACTGACGCTTTCTTC.

In the case of this clonotype: Since a much larger clone is just one base distant, this may be a read error. The V and J genes are TRBV28 and TRBJ1-5; D may be TRBD1 (5 bases). The CDR3 is 15 amino acids. Trimming removed 7 bases from V and 0 bases from J, with 13 bases in between. From germline, CDR1 is MDHEN and CDR2 SYDVKM. In DNA form, the CDR3 reads TGTGCCAGCACCAAAGGGGACTGTAGCAATCAGCCCCAGCATTTT. The encoded protein is CASTKGDCSNQPQHF.

There are many counts of this clonotype. The chain links TRBV5-1 to TRBJ2-7, with D perhaps matching TRBD2 (5 bases). V was pared by 4 bases and J by 4 bases, with 12 bases between. Germline loops: CDR1 SGHRS, CDR2 YFSETQ. The CDR3 contains 13 residues. The CDR3 reads CASSLEALYEQYF. DNA for the CDR3: TGCGCCAGCAGCCTGGAGGCACTTTACGAGCAGTACTTC.

With respect to this clonotype: At one boundary the junction diverges from the germline segment, which might be a read error. The chain couples TRBV4-1 to TRBJ2-3; 9 bases are shared with TRBD1. Germline-derived CDR1 and CDR2 are MGHRA and YSYEKL. The CDR3 totals 14 residues. The CDR3 reads CANSQTGGTGTQYF. In DNA, the CDR3 is TGCGCCAACAGCCAAACAGGGGGCACAGGTACGCAGTATTTT.

Worth noting for this clonotype: The junction differs from germline at one of its ends, possibly a read error. V gene TRBV4-1 combines with J gene TRBJ1-6, with 8 bases lining up with TRBD1. The CDR3 sequence is 17 residues long. Per germline, CDR1 MGHRA and CDR2 YSYEKL. The CDR3 spells CASSQVMDRERDPPLHF. CDR3 in DNA: TGCGCCAGCAGCCAAGTAATGGACAGGGAGCGGGATCCACCTCTCCACTTT.

The chain combines TRBV10-3 with TRBJ2-1; D not certain. Looked up from germline, CDR1 is ENHRY and CDR2 is SYGVKD. The CDR3 extends over 16 amino acids. V dropped 2 bases and J dropped 7 bases, with 18 bases sitting between them. The CDR3 loop reads CAISETLGIGRNEQFF. DNA of the CDR3: TGTGCCATCAGTGAGACCTTGGGGATAGGAAGAAATGAGCAGTTCTTC.

The chain uses TRBV6-1 and TRBJ1-2; D might be TRBD1 (5 bases). The CDR3 loop spans 12 amino acids. CDR1 MNHNS and CDR2 SASEGT come from the germline V gene. Trimming left V 5 bases short and J 10 bases short, with 14 bases between. The CDR3 loop reads CASSPLQGDYTF. Here the CDR3 DNA reads TGTGCCAGCAGTCCCCTCCAGGGAGACTACACCTTC.